These 6 T cell receptor beta chains originate from one sample sequenced in a study of blood T cell repertoires in COVID-19 (dated by TCRdb to 2018 to 2021). Receptor libraries were prepared by the immunoSEQ multiplex PCR assay. TCRdb mirrors the immuneACCESS table, restricted to in-frame sequences. Some clones are absent from its copies; in checked studies, under half trace to an unresolved V gene, and the reason for the others is unknown. For this sample the table gives hundreds of thousands of clones, of which 92% were detected only once. The top ten clonotypes cover around 0.85% of the sample. The sequencing input was peripheral blood. The receptors were sampled from a man aged 60-69 years with COVID-19, enrolled during active disease.

This chain joins TRBV28 and TRBJ1-1; D is perhaps TRBD1 (6 bases). The V end was cut by 4 bases, the J end by 3 bases, with 15 bases between. Germline assignment: CDR1 MDHEN and CDR2 SYDVKM. The CDR3 runs to 15 residues. In DNA form, the CDR3 reads TGTGCCAGCAGTTCACAGGGCCCTTCCCACACTGAAGCTTTCTTT. It specifies CASSSQGPSHTEAFF.

This clone has just one count. J is TRBJ2-7 and V is TRBV6-2 or TRBV6-3, with D possibly being TRBD2 (5 bases). V lost 2 bases, J lost 1 base, and 21 bases lay in between. Germline V gene lookup returns CDR1 MNHEY and CDR2 SVGEGT. The CDR3 sequence is 18 residues long. CDR3 in amino acids: CASSYAVVRTGRSYEQYF. DNA for the CDR3: TGTGCCAGCAGTTACGCAGTGGTCCGGACTGGTCGATCCTACGAGCAGTACTTC.

The chain recombines TRBV3-1 (or the pseudogene TRBV3-2) with TRBJ2-4; 7 bases fit TRBD2. The germline V gene encodes CDR1 LGHDT and CDR2 YNNKEL (reference sequence). This CDR3 spans 14 amino acids. J was trimmed by 9 bases and V by 4 bases; bases with no gene match: 9. CDR3 coding DNA: TGTGCCAGCAGCCCTGGACTAGTCGAGGGCATTCAGTACTTC. Protein sequence: CASSPGLVEGIQYF.

V gene TRBV20-1 combines with J gene TRBJ2-1; 10 nucleotides align to TRBD1. This CDR3 spans 15 amino acids. After removal of 3 bases from V and 6 bases from J, the junction contained 8 bases not matched to a gene. Per germline, CDR1 DFQATT and CDR2 SNEGSKA (reference sequence). This chain's CDR3 is CSASVPGQGGNEQFF. CDR3 nucleotide sequence: TGCAGTGCTAGTGTACCCGGACAGGGGGGCAATGAGCAGTTCTTC.

The rearrangement joins TRBV6-1 to TRBJ2-1, with TRBD2 matching over 11 bases. The CDR3 contains 18 residues. In germline, CDR1 is MNHNS, CDR2 SASEGT. V was pared by 3 bases and J by 5 bases, with 12 bases of the junction left unmatched. The CDR3 DNA sequence: TGTGCCAGCAGTGATAAACTAGCGGGGGCCTCGTTTGACAATGAGCAGTTCTTC. This sequence encodes CASSDKLAGASFDNEQFF.

This chain connects TRBV6-2 or TRBV6-3 to TRBJ2-2, with D perhaps TRBD2 (5 bases). Trimming took 4 bases from V and 6 from J, leaving 27 bases between them. CDR1 and CDR2 from the germline V gene are MNHEY and SVGEGT. The CDR3 loop spans 19 amino acids. CDR3: CASSSITRRGLQSPGELFF. As DNA, the CDR3 is TGTGCCAGCAGTTCCATAACCCGGCGAGGACTCCAAAGTCCCGGGGAGCTGTTTTTT.